A single sample is the source of the 18 T cell receptor beta chains below, sequenced in a study of cytomegalovirus exposure and HLA in healthy donors. Researchers ran the PCR with 60 Vbeta and 13 Jbeta primers. Only in-frame clones appear in the TCRdb table, and some are missing; sequencing was by immunoSEQ multiplex PCR. In the table there are 150,000 to 200,000 clones, approximately 79% of which are singletons. Material for sequencing was PBMCs. These receptors came from a man between 40 and 49 years old in good health and CMV-seropositive.

The chain is built from TRBV18 and TRBJ1-2; 7 nucleotides agree with TRBD1. Germline-derived CDR1 and CDR2 are KGHSH and LQKENI. Germline trimming cut 5 bases from V and 7 bases from J; bases unmatched to any gene: 4. This CDR3 has 12 amino acids. CDR3 coding DNA: TGTGCCAGCTCAACAGGGGCAGCTGGCTACACCTTC. It translates to CASSTGAAGYTF.

The chain recombines TRBV7-9 with TRBJ1-2; tentatively, D is TRBD1 (5 bases). This CDR3 spans 16 amino acids. With 6 bases removed from V and 4 bases from J, the gap between germline ends came to 21 bases. Germline V gene lookup returns CDR1 SEHNR and CDR2 FQNEAQ (reference sequence). The chain's CDR3 is CASRPEQGLTPYGYTF. For the CDR3, the DNA is TGTGCCAGCAGGCCAGAGCAGGGACTCACCCCCTATGGCTACACCTTC.

The chain carries TRBV6-5 and TRBJ1-4, with D perhaps TRBD1 (6 bases). This CDR3 contains 15 residues. Germline values: CDR1 MNHEY, CDR2 SVGAGI. V was pared by 5 bases and J by 1 base, with 11 bases between. In DNA form, the CDR3 reads TGTGCCAGCAGTCCGCAACAGGGAACTAATGAAAAACTGTTTTTT. This sequence encodes CASSPQQGTNEKLFF.

This clone was seen more than once but under ten times. The J gene is TRBJ1-2, the V gene TRBV18; possible D gene TRBD1, 6 bases. With 5 bases removed from V and 5 bases from J, the gap between germline ends came to 24 bases. The germline V gene has CDR1 KGHSH and CDR2 LQKENI. This CDR3 has 17 amino acids. The chain's CDR3 is CASSLGGQLEAGYGYTF. The CDR3 coding sequence is TGTGCCAGCTCATTAGGGGGACAACTCGAGGCGGGTTATGGCTACACCTTC. Full variable domain (rest looked up from reference TRBV18 and TRBJ1-2): NAGVMQNPRHLVRRRGQEARLRCSPMKGHSHVYWYRQLPEEGLKFMVYLQKENIIDESGMPKERFSAEFPKEGPSILRIQQVVRGDSAAYFCASSLGGQLEAGYGYTFGSGTRLTVV.

The V and J genes are TRBV7-2 and TRBJ2-5; 7 bases align to TRBD2. Germline V gene lookup returns CDR1 SGHTA and CDR2 FQGNSA. The CDR3 loop spans 17 amino acids. V was clipped by 4 bases and J by 5 bases; unmatched bases: 16. CDR3 protein: CASSSSTAGDPRETQYF. The CDR3 DNA is TGTGCCAGCAGCTCCTCGACCGCGGGGGACCCGAGGGAGACCCAGTACTTC.

The chain recombines TRBV7-9 with TRBJ1-1; 12 positions agree with TRBD1. This CDR3 is 16 amino acids long. The V and J ends lost 5 bases and 6 bases, in that order; junction bases with no gene match: 10. The germline gives CDR1 SEHNR, CDR2 FQNEAQ (reference sequence). This chain's CDR3 is CASSQDPGQGASEAFF. CDR3 bases: TGTGCCAGCAGCCAAGATCCGGGACAGGGGGCGTCTGAAGCTTTCTTT.

The chain links TRBV5-1 to TRBJ2-7; TRBD1 matches 7 bases. The CDR3 runs to 20 residues. After removal of 0 bases from V and 0 bases from J, the junction contained 18 bases not matched to a gene. Germline V gene sequence: CDR1 SGHRS, CDR2 YFSETQ. CDR3 sequence (DNA): TGCGCCAGCAGCTTGGCCCAGCTATTCTGGGGACAGACGTTCTCCTACGAGCAGTACTTC. Amino acid sequence: CASSLAQLFWGQTFSYEQYF.

The chain links TRBV9 to TRBJ2-2; 14 nucleotides match TRBD2. Per germline, CDR1 SGDLS and CDR2 YYNGEE. The CDR3 is 16 amino acids. V lost 4 bases and J lost 5; bases outside the gene matches: 4. For the CDR3, the DNA is TGTGCCAGCAGCTTCGGACTAGCGGGGGGTACCGGGGAGCTGTTTTTT. Its translation: CASSFGLAGGTGELFF.

In the case of this clone: This sample includes further DNA sequences coding for the same CDR3. This rearrangement joins TRBV7-9 to TRBJ2-7, with TRBD2 as a possible D gene (6 bases). Per germline, CDR1 SEHNR and CDR2 FQNEAQ (reference sequence). There are 12 residues in the CDR3. Deletions cut 2 bases from V and 6 bases from J, with 8 bases between. The CDR3 nucleotides are TGTGCCAGCAGCTTATTGGGGGGCGAGCAGTACTTC. Protein product: CASSLLGGEQYF.

The V gene is TRBV28, the J gene TRBJ1-2, with a possible D match to TRBD1 (6 bases). Looked up from germline, CDR1 is MDHEN and CDR2 is SYDVKM. The V and J ends lost 4 bases and 6 bases respectively, with 6 bases between them. The CDR3 spans 11 residues. The CDR3 is CASSSGDGYTF. CDR3 coding DNA: TGTGCCAGCAGTTCAGGGGATGGCTACACCTTC.

This clone showed up just a few times. The chain has TRBV7-9 and TRBJ2-1, with 9 bases aligning to TRBD2. There are 16 residues in the CDR3. V shed 5 bases, J shed 6 bases, and the junction held 11 bases outside the gene matches. Germline CDR1 is SEHNR and CDR2 is FQNEAQ (reference sequence). The CDR3 DNA reads as TGTGCCAGCAGCGCGGGAGGGACAGTTCTTCCCAATGAGCAGTTCTTC. Translated: CASSAGGTVLPNEQFF.

The chain uses TRBV27 and TRBJ1-5, with 9 bases fitting TRBD1. Looked up from germline, CDR1 is MNHEY and CDR2 is SMNVEV (reference sequence). J gave up 5 bases and V 3 bases, and 11 bases lay outside the gene matches. The CDR3 runs 17 residues. The CDR3 DNA follows: TGTGCCAGCAGTTTGGGGTTGGGGACAGGGTCCCATCAGCCCCAGCATTTT. This translates into CASSLGLGTGSHQPQHF.

The chain has TRBV18 and TRBJ1-4; possible D gene TRBD1, 5 bases. The germline CDR1 and CDR2 sequences are KGHSH and LQKENI. This CDR3 is built from 13 residues. V was shortened by 5 bases and J by 6 bases, with 10 bases between the two germline ends. CDR3 in amino acids: CASSGEGHEKLFF. The CDR3 region has the DNA TGTGCCAGCTCAGGGGAGGGGCATGAAAAACTGTTTTTT.

The rearrangement joins TRBV9 to TRBJ1-1; TRBD1 matches at 9 bases. CDR1 SGDLS and CDR2 YYNGEE come from the germline V gene. With V trimmed by 3 bases and J by 5 bases, 5 bases remained unmatched. This CDR3 is 14 amino acids long. CDR3 in DNA: TGTGCCAGCAGCGCACAGGGGGCGGGGACTGAAGCTTTCTTT. This encodes CASSAQGAGTEAFF.

With regard to this clone: Relative to the germline gene, one junction end is altered; a read error may explain this. The V and J genes are TRBV6-6 and TRBJ2-7; TRBD1 matches 9 bases. The CDR3 contains 14 residues. Germline CDR1 MNHNY, CDR2 SVGAGI (reference sequence). The CDR3 DNA is TGTGCCAGCAGTACCGTCGGGGGACAGGGAGCCGTCGTCTTC. This translates into CASSTVGGQGAVVF.

V and J are TRBV7-8 and TRBJ1-5, with D perhaps TRBD1 (6 bases). The CDR3 contains 16 residues. V was cut by 5 bases and J by 3 bases, with 17 bases left in between. The germline CDR1 and CDR2 sequences are SGHVS and FQNEAQ. The CDR3 nucleotides are TGTGCCAGCAGCCCTACGAGAGGGGGATCCAATCAGCCCCAGCATTTT. Amino acids: CASSPTRGGSNQPQHF.

The V gene is TRBV6-5, the J gene TRBJ2-7; D is perhaps TRBD1 (7 bases). This CDR3 has 14 amino acids. Germline CDR1 and CDR2: MNHEY and SVGAGI. Between the trimmed V and J ends, which lost 6 bases and 3 bases, there was a span of 15 bases. For the CDR3, the DNA is TGTGCCAGCAGCCAGGGGGGCAGTCACTACGAGCAGTACTTC. Encoded protein: CASSQGGSHYEQYF.

The genes are TRBV27 and TRBJ1-1, with 9 bases identical to TRBD1. Germline V gene lookup returns CDR1 MNHEY and CDR2 SMNVEV (reference sequence). V dropped 4 bases and J dropped 11; count of bases not matched to a gene: 11. The CDR3 extends over 14 amino acids. As DNA, the CDR3 is TGTGCCAGCAGTTCCTCAGGGGACAGGGTGAAGGCTTTCTTT. It specifies CASSSSGDRVKAFF.